This T cell receptor (beta chain) was sequenced for a study of T cell responses to AZD1222 COVID-19 vaccine (dated by TCRdb to 2020 to 2022). For context, the study as a whole: AZD1222 recipients given second doses at about 4 weeks or at about 12 weeks were pooled, since spike-specific TCR depth and breadth were not found to differ between the two schedules. A total of approximately 240 trial participants underwent TCR sequencing, of whom 207 received two doses of AZD1222 and some 26 received two doses of the MenACWY control vaccine. Trial participants were enrolled into age subgroups of 18-55, 56-69 and 70-plus years, which contained about 150, 28 and 57 TCR-sequenced participants, respectively. What the work shows at the level of the full study, not this receptor alone: No day 14 peak-response samples were available, so repertoires were characterized only after the peak T cell response. Conclusions about previously exposed vaccinees are limited because only a handful of AZD1222 recipients were SARS-CoV-2 seropositive at baseline. Participants were mostly white British, with more females than males. The authors suggested clonal diversity may have been underestimated. Nearly half of unique spike-specific TCRs reportedly recognized epitopes outside regions mutated in the B.1.351 and B.1.1.7 variants. Spike-specific TCR breadth and depth rose significantly after two AZD1222 doses compared with day 0 and with MenACWY recipients. CD4 TCRs associated with the vaccine covered the entire spike protein, and the dominant responses were in regions 160-218 and 743-854. In the small 56-69-year group, the increase in depth fell short of significance, most likely because of low power.

The V and J ends are trimmed by 4 bases and 0 bases, leaving 12 bases between them. Spanning cysteine to phenylalanine, the CDR3 consists of 15 amino acids. Just CDR3 DNA is preserved here, 45 bases in frame from base 1. Reading the germline V gene (reference sequence) gives CDR1 SEHNR and CDR2 FQNEAQ. The CDR3 regions of human TCRbeta chains were analyzed by immunosequencing. Turning to the authors' computational methods: TCRs in the repertoires were matched against a reference library of SARS-CoV-2-specific TCRs that had been generated with the MIRA antigen-specificity platform. Breadth was defined as the fraction of unique TCRs that were SARS-CoV-2-associated. Depth was defined as the fraction of total T cells that were SARS-CoV-2-associated. Using the MIRA data, every spike-specific TCR was mapped to the spike region that the TCR reacted to and assigned to either a CD4 or a CD8 class. Log10-transformed breadth and depth values were compared by one-way ANOVA with Sidak's multiple comparisons tests. TCRdb mirrors the immuneACCESS table, restricted to in-frame sequences. Some clones are absent from its copies; in checked studies, under half trace to an unresolved V gene, and the reason for the others is unknown. The DNA gave D and trimming, while V, J and clone size come from that table. The sample yields 85,000 to 90,000 clones; around 90% were counted once. The ten largest make up about 2.9% of the sample.

Explained via the paper, the time point label denotes: baseline before first vaccination. Samples from vaccinated people were obtained from the UK trials COV001 and COV002, which included a single-blind randomized controlled phase 2/3 trial of AZD1222 (ChAdOx1 nCoV-19) in healthy adults. For TCRbeta chain sequencing, PBMC samples from trial participants were taken at day 0 and at day 28 after the second dose. Regarding this clone: Its antigen is still unknown. No much larger clone is present one base from it, and per-base qualities are unavailable.

The receptor comes from an adult in good health. This specimen consisted of peripheral blood, obtained on day 0 of AZD1222 vaccination. The chain was built from TRBV7-9 and TRBJ1-1, and TRBD1 may be the D gene, going by 5 matching bases. The DNA reads TGTGCCAGCAGCTCACCGGGACGGATGAACACTGAAGCTTTCTTT. It is translated as CASSSPGRMNTEAFF. With the portions outside the CDR3 filled from the reference TRBV7-9 and TRBJ1-1 genes, the complete variable region becomes DTGVSQNPRHKITKRGQNVTFRCDPISEHNRLYWYRQTLGQGPEFLTYFQNEAQLEKSRLLSDRFSAERPKGSFSTLEIQRTEQGDSAMYLCASSSPGRMNTEAFFGQGTRLTVV.